A single sample is the source of the 4 T cell receptor beta chains below, sequenced in a study of blood T cell repertoires in COVID-19. Measured with immunoSEQ multiplex PCR; TCRdb has only the in-frame clones, and not every one. The repertoire has roughly 380,000 clones, over 85% of them found once; the top ten carry over 3.5%. The sequenced material came from peripheral blood. These receptors all stem from a woman in her fifties or sixties with COVID-19, enrolled during active disease.

The chain links TRBV6-6 to TRBJ2-3, with D perhaps matching TRBD1 (6 bases). The length of the CDR3 is 13 residues. Trimming cost V 6 bases and J 4 bases, with 11 bases left between them. Germline-derived CDR1 and CDR2 are MNHNY and SVGAGI (reference sequence). CDR3 region: CASSPGTPDTQYF. The CDR3 DNA sequence: TGTGCCAGCAGCCCTGGGACACCAGATACGCAGTATTTT.

CDR3 in amino acids: CASNGQGGKETQYF. CDR3 DNA: TGTGCCAGCAACGGACAGGGGGGAAAAGAGACCCAGTACTTC. The chain joins TRBV7-9 to TRBJ2-5; the match to TRBD1 covers 10 bases. The J segment lost 3 bases and the V segment lost 7 bases, leaving 5 bases of the junction unmatched. There are 14 residues in the CDR3. Per the germline V gene, CDR1 is SEHNR and CDR2 is FQNEAQ (reference sequence).

The chain links TRBV6-6 to TRBJ2-7, with TRBD1 identical over 7 bases. Unmatched junction bases numbered 10, after V lost 10 bases and J lost 1 base. This CDR3 is built from 14 residues. Germline V CDR1 and CDR2: MNHNY, SVGAGI (reference sequence). CDR3 in DNA: TGTGCCACCGGCCGGGACAGTACTTCCTACGAGCAGTACTTC. It is translated as CATGRDSTSYEQYF.

The chain carries TRBV3-1 (or the pseudogene TRBV3-2) and TRBJ1-4; D call uncertain. This CDR3 is 14 amino acids long. The V gene lost 0 bases and the J gene lost 10 bases, with 12 bases spanning the gap. The germline gives CDR1 LGHDT, CDR2 YNNKEL (reference sequence). In DNA, the CDR3 is TGTGCCAGCAGCCAAGATTCCCCTCCGGGAAAACTGTTTTTT. Its translation: CASSQDSPPGKLFF.